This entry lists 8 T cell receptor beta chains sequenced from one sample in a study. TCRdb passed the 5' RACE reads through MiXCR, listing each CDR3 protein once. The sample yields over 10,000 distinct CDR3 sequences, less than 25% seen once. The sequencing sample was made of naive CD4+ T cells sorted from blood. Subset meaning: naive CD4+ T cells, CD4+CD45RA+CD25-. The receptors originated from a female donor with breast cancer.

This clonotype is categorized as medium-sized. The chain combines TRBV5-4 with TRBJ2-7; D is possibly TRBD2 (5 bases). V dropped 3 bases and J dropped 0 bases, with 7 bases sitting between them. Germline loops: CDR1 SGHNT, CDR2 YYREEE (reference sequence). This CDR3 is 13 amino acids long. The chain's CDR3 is CASSSGSSYEQYF. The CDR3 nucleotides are TGTGCCAGCAGCTCTGGGAGCTCCTACGAGCAGTACTTC.

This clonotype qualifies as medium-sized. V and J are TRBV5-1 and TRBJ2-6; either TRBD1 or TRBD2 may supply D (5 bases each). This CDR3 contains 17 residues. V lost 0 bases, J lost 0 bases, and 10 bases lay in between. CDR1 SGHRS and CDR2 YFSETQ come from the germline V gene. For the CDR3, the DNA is TGCGCCAGCAGCTTGGAGGGACCGATCTCTGGGGCCAACGTCCTGACTTTC. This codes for CASSLEGPISGANVLTF.

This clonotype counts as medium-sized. For the CDR3, the DNA is TGCAGTGCTAGAGAGTCGACAGGCCTCACTGAAGCTTTCTTT. This codes for CSARESTGLTEAFF. The genes are TRBV20-1 and TRBJ1-1, with D possibly TRBD1 on 6 matching bases. With 0 bases removed from V and 4 bases from J, the gap between germline ends came to 12 bases. Germline V CDR1 and CDR2: DFQATT, SNEGSKA (reference sequence). There are 14 residues in the CDR3.

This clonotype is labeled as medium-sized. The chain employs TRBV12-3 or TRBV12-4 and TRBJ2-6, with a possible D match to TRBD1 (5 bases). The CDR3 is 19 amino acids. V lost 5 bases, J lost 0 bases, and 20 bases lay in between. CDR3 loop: CASSRPRMADSSGANVLTF. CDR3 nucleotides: TGTGCCAGCAGTCGCCCCCGCATGGCAGACAGCTCTGGGGCCAACGTCCTGACTTTC.

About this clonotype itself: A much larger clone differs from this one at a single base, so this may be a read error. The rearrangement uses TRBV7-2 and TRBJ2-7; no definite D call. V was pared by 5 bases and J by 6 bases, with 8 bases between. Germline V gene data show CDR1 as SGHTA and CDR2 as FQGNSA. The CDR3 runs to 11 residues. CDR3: CASSIVGEQYF. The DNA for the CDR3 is TGTGCCAGCAGCATAGTGGGCGAGCAGTACTTC.

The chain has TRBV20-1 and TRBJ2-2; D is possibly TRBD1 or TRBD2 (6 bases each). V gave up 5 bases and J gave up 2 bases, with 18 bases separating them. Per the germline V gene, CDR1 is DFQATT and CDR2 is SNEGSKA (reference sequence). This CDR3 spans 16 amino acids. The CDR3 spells CSAAKGGGANTGELFF. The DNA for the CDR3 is TGCAGTGCTGCTAAGGGGGGTGGGGCCAACACCGGGGAGCTGTTTTTT.

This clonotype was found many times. The DNA of the CDR3 is TGCGCCAGCAGCGCCACACTTCGACAGGGTGACACTGAAGCTTTCTTT. It translates to CASSATLRQGDTEAFF. The genes are TRBV5-1 and TRBJ1-1; 7 bases are shared with TRBD1. The CDR3 runs to 16 residues. Trimming cost V 4 bases and J 3 bases; bases outside gene matches: 12. Germline V gene sequence: CDR1 SGHRS, CDR2 YFSETQ.

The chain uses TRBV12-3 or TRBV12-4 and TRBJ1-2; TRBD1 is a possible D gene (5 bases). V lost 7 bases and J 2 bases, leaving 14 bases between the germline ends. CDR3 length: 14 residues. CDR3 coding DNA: TGTGCCAGCACTTCAAAGGGGACCAACTATGGCTACACCTTC. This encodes CASTSKGTNYGYTF.